This paragraph reports one T cell receptor beta chain. This clone was seen more than once but under ten times. Its antigen is unknown. One base away there is no much larger clone; base qualities are not given. These data come from a study of shared clonotypes between healthy human individuals (dated by TCRdb to 2020 to 2021). General notes on the study: A few men and a couple of women, aged 18 to 49 years, made up the cohort. To increase sequencing depth and limit assay-specific biases, TCR repertoire library preparation and sequencing were carried out by different laboratories using diverse techniques. Per donor, leukapheresis produced somewhere between about 0.85 and 8.9 billion PBMCs. For each donor, CD4 naive and CD4 memory were each given three plates, CD8 naive was given two plates, and CD8 memory was given one plate. The study deeply sequenced blood TCR repertoires of five healthy adults to estimate repertoire size and the extent of clonotype sharing between individuals.

Using the deep immunoSEQ assay, TCR CDR3 regions were amplified from genomic DNA by multiplex PCR. Genomic DNA extracted from each cell subset was distributed evenly over all wells of several immunoSEQ 96-well plates, and each plate served as one replicate. For sorted subsets, around 0.2 ug genomic DNA, equal to about 30,000 T cell genomes, was loaded into each replicate PCR. The purified libraries were quantified using a Qubit 3.0 fluorometer, sized with a Bioanalyzer 2100, and then quantified again using the KAPA Library Quantification kit. Every immunoSEQ 96-well plate was sequenced on a dedicated single-read 150-cycle Illumina NextSeq 550 flow cell. The published analysis was carried out like this. Because the immunoSEQ output held only junctional sequences and lacked quality scores, the filtering could not match the filtering applied to full-length reads. Sequences were annotated with PyIR, a Python wrapper for IgBLAST v1.9, and V/J genes and CDR3 were assigned using IMGT germline references. Reads with weak V/J assignments (E-value above 1e-6), missing CDR3, stop codons, out-of-frame junctions, or ambiguous translated residues were removed. V3J clonotypes were defined as sequences sharing an identical inferred V gene, J gene, and CDR3 amino acid sequence. Percentage overlap between repertoires was calculated by dividing the number of shared unique clonotypes by the size of the smaller repertoire. Repertoire richness was assessed with RTK rarefaction, the Chao1 estimator, and Recon v2.1 estimates of unobserved clonotypes. Generation probabilities were computed with OLGA for all TCRbeta clonotypes obtained by the gDNA method from four donors. The table was pulled from immuneACCESS by TCRdb, which kept in-frame rearrangements only. Such tables lose some clones; where checked, under half of the loss comes from unresolved V genes, and the rest has no known cause. V and J calls and clone size come straight from that table; D and trimming were deduced from the DNA. The sample table shows some 1 million clones, and roughly 80% are seen once. Roughly 1.4% of the sample rests with the top ten.

The germline V gene sets CDR1 to KGHSH and CDR2 to LQKENI. From the cysteine through the phenylalanine, the CDR3 covers 13 amino acids. The retained sequence is limited to the CDR3, 39 bases, with the frame set at the first base. Relative to germline, V is 4 bases shorter and J is 5 bases shorter, with 9 bases between their ends. Results the study describes overall, beyond this receptor: Compared with non-shared clonotypes, clonotypes shared by all four sorted-subset donors had higher generation probabilities. Incomplete sequencing was indicated by rarefaction of sorted-subset datasets, despite the large sequencing depth. Sampling was restricted to blood, and TCR repertoires in tissue are likely to differ from TCR repertoires in blood. The genetic and exposure-history diversity represented was limited by the small number of donors. Sharing across four donors was observed for approximately 5% of naive CD4, 3.5% of naive CD8, 2% to 2.5% of memory CD4, and around 0.4% of memory CD8 clonotypes. Pairwise subsampling indicated that sequencing depth was expected to affect the degree of clonotype sharing among donors. Estimated clonotype richness was generally larger for naive than for memory subsets.

The donors were healthy, HIV-negative adults who had no recently reported acute infections or vaccinations. Only Caucasian adults living in Nashville, Tennessee, USA were represented among the donors. CD4+ T cells were enriched by magnetic negative selection; naive cells were then positively selected on CD45RA, and the negative fraction formed the memory subset. Blood was obtained by leukapheresis, after which PBMCs were separated by Ficoll-Histopaque density gradient centrifugation and cryopreserved in liquid nitrogen vapor phase. Purity and quantity of every magnetically sorted T cell population were checked by analytical flow cytometry. Each sorted fraction had its genomic DNA isolated and then quantified by UV absorbance on a Nanodrop 2000c.

The chain was built from TRBV18 and TRBJ1-5, with the D gene not confidently named. The clonotype was recovered from a man younger than 35 in good health. The specimen was memory CD4+ T cells sorted from blood. Reading the label with the study, this specimen's cell subset or site is: CD45RA-negative fraction. In nucleotides, the sequence is TGTGCCAGCTCACAGAGCCGTGATCAGCCCCAGCATTTT. It is translated as CASSQSRDQPQHF. With the rest looked up from the reference TRBV18 and TRBJ1-5 genes rather than sequenced, the full variable domain is NAGVMQNPRHLVRRRGQEARLRCSPMKGHSHVYWYRQLPEEGLKFMVYLQKENIIDESGMPKERFSAEFPKEGPSILRIQQVVRGDSAAYFCASSQSRDQPQHFGDGTRLSIL.